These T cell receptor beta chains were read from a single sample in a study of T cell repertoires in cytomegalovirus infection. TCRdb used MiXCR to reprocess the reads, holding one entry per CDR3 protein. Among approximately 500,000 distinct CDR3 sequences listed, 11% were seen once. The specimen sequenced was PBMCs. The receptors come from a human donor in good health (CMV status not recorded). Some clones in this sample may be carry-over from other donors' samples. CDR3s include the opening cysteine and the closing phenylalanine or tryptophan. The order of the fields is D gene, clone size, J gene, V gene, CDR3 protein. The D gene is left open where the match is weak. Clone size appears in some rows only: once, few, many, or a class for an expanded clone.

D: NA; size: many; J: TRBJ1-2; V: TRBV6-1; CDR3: CASRPTGSYGYTF
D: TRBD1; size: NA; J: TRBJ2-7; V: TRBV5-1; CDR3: CASSLESSRGPYEQYF
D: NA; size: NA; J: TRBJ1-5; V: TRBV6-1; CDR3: CASSEPWAEGQPQHF
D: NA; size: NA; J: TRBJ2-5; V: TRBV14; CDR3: CASSQDQLETQYF
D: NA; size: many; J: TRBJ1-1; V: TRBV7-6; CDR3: CASSPSEHGTEAFF
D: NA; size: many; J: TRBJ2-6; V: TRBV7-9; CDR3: CASSFPEGHYTSGANVLTF
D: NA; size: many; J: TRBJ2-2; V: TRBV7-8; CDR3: CASSLAPSDTGELFF
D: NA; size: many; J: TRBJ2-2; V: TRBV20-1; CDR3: CSATPANTGELFF
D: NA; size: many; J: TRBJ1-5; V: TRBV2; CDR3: CASSERARRSSPQHF
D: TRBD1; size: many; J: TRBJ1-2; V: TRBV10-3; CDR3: CAITLDRGSYGYTF
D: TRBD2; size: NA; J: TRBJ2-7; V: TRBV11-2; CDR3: CASSLGQRGFYEQYF
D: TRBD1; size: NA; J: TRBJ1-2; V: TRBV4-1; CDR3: CASSHLTGDYGYTF
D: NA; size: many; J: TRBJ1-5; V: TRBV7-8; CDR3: CASSLGIFDQPQHF
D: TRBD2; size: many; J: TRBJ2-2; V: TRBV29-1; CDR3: CSATTSGRAAGELFF
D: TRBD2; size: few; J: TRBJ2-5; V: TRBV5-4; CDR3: CASSGSGRVQETQYF
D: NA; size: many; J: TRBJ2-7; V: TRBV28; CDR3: CASSSPAEQYF